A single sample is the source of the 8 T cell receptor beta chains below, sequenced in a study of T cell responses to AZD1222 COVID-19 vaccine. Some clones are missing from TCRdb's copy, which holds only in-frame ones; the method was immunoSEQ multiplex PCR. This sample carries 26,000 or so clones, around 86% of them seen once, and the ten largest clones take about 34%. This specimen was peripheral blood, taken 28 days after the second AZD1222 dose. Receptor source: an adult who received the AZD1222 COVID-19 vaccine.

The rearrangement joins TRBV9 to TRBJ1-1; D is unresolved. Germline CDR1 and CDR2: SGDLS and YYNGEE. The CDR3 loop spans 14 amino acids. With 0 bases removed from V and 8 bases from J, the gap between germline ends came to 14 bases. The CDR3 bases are TGTGCCAGCAGCGTAGGTACAACCTACCCAGAAGCTTTCTTT. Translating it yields CASSVGTTYPEAFF.

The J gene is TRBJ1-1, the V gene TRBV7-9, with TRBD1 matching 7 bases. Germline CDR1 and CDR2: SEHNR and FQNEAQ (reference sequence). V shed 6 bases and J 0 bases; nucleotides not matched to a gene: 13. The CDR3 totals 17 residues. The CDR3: CASSLPGQIRMNTEAFF. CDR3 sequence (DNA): TGTGCCAGCAGTCTACCGGGACAGATACGCATGAACACTGAAGCTTTCTTT.

The CDR3 is CASRLSGASTEAFF. CDR3 DNA: TGTGCCAGCAGGCTGTCGGGGGCGTCCACTGAAGCTTTCTTT. The chain recombines TRBV7-3 with TRBJ1-1, with a possible D match to TRBD1 (6 bases). There are 14 residues in the CDR3. The germline V gene has CDR1 SGHTA and CDR2 FQGTGA. With 6 bases removed from V and 4 bases from J, the gap between germline ends came to 15 bases.

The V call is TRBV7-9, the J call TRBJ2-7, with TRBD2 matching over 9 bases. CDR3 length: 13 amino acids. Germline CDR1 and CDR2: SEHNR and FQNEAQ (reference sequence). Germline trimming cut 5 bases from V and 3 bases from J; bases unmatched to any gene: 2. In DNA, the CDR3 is TGTGCCAGCAGCCGGCGGGGGGGCTACGAGCAGTACTTC. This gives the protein CASSRRGGYEQYF.

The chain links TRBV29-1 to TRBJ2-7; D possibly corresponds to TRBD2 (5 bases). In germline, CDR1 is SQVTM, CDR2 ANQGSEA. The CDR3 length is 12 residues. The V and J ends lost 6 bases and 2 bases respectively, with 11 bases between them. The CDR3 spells CSVSAEPYEQYF. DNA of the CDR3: TGCAGCGTCTCAGCGGAACCCTACGAGCAGTACTTC.

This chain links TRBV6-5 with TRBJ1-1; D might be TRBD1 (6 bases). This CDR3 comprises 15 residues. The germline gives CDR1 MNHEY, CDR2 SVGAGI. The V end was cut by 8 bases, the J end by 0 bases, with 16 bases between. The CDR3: CASRTHTGMNTEAFF. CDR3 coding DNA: TGTGCCAGCCGTACCCACACAGGGATGAACACTGAAGCTTTCTTT.

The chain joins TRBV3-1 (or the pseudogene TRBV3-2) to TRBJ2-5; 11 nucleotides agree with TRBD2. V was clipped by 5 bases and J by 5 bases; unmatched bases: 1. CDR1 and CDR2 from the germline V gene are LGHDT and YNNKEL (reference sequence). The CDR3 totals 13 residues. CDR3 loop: CASSLAGGETQYF. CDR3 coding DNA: TGTGCCAGCAGCTTAGCGGGAGGGGAGACCCAGTACTTC.

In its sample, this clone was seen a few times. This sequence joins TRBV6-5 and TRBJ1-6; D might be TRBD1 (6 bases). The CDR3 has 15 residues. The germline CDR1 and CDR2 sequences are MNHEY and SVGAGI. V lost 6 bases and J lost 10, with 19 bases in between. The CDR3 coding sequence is TGTGCCAGCAGGTCGGGGCAGGGGATTTGGTCACCCCTCCACTTT. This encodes CASRSGQGIWSPLHF.